This entry is about one TCR beta chain. Its antigen is currently unknown. Data came from immunoSEQ multiplex PCR; TCRdb stores just in-frame clones and leaves some out. The sample consists of approximately 100,000 clones, roughly 80% of them appearing once. This sample was taken from a study of cytotoxic CD8 clonotypes in ibrutinib-treated CLL. Overall study results and limits: A rise in clonality was seen at ibrutinib response, and a fall back toward baseline was seen at progression. Stable or contracted on treatment, public clonotypes were also uncommon. Clonality measured at baseline exceeded age-matched healthy donors, tracking circulating CD8+ T-cell counts.

The CDR3 consists of 14 residues. The V end was cut by 6 bases, the J end by 9 bases, with 18 bases between. In germline, CDR1 is LNHDA, CDR2 SQIVND (reference sequence). This clonotype was sampled from a human donor with chronic lymphocytic leukemia. This sample comprised PBMCs, obtained after 12 months of ibrutinib treatment. The gene calls are TRBV19 and TRBJ2-1; no clear D gene. Here the CDR3 DNA reads TGTGCCAGTAGACCCCCTTTCCTGGCCGGTGAGCAGTTCTTC. Protein sequence: CASRPPFLAGEQFF.